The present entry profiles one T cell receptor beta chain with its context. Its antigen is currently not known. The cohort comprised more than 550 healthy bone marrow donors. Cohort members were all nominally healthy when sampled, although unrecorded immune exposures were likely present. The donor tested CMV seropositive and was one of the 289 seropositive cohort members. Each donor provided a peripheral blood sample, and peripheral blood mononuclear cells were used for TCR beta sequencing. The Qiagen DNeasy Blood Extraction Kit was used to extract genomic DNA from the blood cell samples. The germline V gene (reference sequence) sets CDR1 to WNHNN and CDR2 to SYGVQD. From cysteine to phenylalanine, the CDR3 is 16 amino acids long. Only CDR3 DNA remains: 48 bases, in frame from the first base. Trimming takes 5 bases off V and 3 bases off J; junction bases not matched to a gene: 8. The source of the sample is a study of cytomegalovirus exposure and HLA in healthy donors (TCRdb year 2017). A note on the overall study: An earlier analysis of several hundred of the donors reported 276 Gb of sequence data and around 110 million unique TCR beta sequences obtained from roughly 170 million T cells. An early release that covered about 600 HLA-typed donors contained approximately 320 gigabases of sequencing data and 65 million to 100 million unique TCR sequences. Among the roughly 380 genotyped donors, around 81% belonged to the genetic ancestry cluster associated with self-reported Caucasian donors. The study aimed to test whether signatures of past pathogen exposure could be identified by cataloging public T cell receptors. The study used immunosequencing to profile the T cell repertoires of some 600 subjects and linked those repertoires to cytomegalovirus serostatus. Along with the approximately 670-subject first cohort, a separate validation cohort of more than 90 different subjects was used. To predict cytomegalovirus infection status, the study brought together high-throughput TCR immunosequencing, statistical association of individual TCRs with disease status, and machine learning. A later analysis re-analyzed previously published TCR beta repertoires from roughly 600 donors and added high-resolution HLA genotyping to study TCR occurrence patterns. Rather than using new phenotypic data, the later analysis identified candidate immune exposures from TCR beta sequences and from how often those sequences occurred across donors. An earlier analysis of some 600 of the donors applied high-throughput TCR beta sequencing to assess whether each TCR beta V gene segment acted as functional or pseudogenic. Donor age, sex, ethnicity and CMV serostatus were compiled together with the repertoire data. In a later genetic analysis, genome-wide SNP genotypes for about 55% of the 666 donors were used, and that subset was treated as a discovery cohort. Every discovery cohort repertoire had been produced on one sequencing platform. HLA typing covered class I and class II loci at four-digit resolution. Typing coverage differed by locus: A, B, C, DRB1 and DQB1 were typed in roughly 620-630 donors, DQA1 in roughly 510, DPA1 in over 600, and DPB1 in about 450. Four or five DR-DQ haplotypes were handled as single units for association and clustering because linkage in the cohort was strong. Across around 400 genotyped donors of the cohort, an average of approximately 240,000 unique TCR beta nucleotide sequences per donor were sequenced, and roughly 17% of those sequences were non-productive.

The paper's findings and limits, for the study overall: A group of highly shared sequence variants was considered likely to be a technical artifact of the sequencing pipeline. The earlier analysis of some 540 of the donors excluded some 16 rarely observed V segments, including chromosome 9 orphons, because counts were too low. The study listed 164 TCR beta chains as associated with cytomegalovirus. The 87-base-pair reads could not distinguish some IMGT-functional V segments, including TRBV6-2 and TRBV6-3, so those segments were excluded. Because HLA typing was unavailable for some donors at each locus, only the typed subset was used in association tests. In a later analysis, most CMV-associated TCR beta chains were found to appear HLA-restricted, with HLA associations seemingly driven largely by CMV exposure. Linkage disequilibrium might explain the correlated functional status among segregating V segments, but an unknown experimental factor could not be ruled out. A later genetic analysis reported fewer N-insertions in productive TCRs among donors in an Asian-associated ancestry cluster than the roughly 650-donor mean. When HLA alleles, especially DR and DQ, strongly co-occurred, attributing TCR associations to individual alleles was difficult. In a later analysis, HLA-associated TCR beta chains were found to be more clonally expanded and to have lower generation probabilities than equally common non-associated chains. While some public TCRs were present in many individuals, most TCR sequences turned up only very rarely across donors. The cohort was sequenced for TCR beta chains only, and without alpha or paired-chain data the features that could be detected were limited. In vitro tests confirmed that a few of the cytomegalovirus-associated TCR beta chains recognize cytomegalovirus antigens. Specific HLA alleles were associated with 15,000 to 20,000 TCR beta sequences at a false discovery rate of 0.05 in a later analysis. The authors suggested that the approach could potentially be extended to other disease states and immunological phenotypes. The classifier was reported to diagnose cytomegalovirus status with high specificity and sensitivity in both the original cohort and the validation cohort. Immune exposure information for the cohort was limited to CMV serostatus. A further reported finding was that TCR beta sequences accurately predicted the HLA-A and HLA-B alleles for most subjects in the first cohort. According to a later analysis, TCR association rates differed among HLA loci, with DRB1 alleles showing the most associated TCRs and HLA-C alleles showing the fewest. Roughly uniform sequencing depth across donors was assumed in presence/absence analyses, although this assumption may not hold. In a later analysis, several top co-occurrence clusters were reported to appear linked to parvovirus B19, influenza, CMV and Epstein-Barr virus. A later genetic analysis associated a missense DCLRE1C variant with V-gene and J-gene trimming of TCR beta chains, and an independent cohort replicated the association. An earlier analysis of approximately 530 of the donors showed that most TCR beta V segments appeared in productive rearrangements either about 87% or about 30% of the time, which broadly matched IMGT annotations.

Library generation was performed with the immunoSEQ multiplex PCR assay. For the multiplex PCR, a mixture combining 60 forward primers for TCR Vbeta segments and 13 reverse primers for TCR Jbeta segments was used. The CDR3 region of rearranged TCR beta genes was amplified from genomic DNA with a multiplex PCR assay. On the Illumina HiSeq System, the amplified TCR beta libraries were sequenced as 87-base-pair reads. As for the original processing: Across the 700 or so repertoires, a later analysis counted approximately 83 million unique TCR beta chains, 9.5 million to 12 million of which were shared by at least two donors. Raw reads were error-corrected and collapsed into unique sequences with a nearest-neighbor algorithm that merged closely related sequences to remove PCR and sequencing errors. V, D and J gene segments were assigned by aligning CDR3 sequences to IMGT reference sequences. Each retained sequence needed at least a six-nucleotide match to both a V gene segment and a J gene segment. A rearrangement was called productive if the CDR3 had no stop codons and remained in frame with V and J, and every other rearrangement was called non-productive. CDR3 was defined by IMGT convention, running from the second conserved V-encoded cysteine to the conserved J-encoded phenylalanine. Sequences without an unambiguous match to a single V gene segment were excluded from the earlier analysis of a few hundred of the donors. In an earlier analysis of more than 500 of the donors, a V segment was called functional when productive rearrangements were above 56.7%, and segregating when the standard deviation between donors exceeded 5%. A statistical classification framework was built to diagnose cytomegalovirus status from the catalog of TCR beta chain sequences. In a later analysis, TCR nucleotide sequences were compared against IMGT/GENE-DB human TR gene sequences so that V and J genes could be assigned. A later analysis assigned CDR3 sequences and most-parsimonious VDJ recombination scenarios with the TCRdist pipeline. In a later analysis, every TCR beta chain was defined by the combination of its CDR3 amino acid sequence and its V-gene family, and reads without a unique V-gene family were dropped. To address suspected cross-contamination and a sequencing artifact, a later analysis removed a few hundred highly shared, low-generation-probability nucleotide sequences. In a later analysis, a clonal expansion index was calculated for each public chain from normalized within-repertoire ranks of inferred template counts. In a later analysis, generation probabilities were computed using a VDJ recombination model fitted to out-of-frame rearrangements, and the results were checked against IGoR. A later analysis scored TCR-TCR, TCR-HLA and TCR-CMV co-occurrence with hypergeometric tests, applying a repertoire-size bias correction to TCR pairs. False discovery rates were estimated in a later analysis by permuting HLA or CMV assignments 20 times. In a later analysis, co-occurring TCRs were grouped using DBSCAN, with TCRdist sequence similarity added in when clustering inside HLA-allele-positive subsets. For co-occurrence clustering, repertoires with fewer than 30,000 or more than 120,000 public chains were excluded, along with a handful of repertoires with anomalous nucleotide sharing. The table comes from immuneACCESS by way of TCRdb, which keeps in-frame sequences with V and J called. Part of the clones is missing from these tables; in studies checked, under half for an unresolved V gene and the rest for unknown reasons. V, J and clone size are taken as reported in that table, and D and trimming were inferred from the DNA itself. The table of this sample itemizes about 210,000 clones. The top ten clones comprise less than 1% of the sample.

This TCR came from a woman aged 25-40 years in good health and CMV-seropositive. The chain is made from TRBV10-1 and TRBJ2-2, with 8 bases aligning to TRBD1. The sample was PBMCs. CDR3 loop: CASSSNRGMDTGELFF. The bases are TGCGCCAGCAGTTCGAACAGGGGGATGGACACCGGGGAGCTGTTTTTT.